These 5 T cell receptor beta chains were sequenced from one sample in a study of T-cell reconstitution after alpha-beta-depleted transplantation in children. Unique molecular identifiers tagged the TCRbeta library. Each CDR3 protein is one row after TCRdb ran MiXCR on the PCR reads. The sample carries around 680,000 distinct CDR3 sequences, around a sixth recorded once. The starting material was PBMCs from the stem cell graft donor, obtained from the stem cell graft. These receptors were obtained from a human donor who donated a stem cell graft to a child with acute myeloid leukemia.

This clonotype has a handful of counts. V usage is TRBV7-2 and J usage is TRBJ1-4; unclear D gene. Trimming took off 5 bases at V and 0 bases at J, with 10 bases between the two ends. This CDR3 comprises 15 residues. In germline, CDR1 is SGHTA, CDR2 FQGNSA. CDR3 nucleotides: TGTGCCAGCAGCGCACAAACCGCAACTAATGAAAAACTGTTTTTT. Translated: CASSAQTATNEKLFF.

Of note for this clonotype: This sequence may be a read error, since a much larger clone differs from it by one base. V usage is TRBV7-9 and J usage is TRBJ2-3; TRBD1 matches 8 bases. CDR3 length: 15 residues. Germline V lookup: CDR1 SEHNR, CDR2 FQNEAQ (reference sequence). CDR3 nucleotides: TGTGCCGGCAGCGTTACAGGGGGAGGAAGAGATACGCAGTATTTT. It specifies CAGSVTGGGRDTQYF.

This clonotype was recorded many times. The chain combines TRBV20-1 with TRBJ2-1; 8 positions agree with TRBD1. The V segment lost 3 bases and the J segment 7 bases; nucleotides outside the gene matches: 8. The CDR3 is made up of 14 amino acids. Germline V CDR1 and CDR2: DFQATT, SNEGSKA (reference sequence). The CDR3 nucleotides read TGCAGTGCTAGGGGACCCAGGGGGCGTAATGAGCAGTTCTTC. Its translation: CSARGPRGRNEQFF.

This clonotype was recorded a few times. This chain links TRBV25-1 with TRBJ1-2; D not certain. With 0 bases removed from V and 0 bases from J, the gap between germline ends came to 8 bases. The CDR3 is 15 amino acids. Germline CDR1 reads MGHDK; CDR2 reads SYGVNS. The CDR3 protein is CASSEYGVSNYGYTF. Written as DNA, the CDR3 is TGTGCCAGCAGTGAATATGGGGTGTCTAACTATGGCTACACCTTC.

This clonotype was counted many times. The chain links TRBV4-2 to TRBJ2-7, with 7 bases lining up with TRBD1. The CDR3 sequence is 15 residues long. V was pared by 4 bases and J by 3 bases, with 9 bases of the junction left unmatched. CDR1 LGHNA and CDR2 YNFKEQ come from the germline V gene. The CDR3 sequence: CASSLSRDRGYEQYF. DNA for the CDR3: TGTGCCAGCAGCCTATCCCGGGACAGAGGCTACGAGCAGTACTTC.